Here is one TCR beta chain with its context. Its antigen is not known. This CDR3 contains 15 residues. Germline assignment: CDR1 MNHEY and CDR2 SVGAGI. Trimming cost V 0 bases and J 3 bases; bases outside gene matches: 2. An Oncomine TCR Beta short-read assay was used to sequence the DNA from cultured CD4+ T cells. TCRdb fed the PCR reads into MiXCR, producing one record per CDR3 protein. Of about 14,000 distinct CDR3 sequences listed, approximately 48% were seen once; the top ten hold about 8.8%. Treatment indicated: roughly 10-day PBMC culture with coronavirus spike peptide pools or control peptides (ViraFEST assay). ViraFEST expanded antigen-specific T cells with peptide pools, then sequenced TCRs. Cultures used 2 million or so PBMCs per well, 10 IU/ml IL-2 and around 9.2 ug/ml peptides. With more than eight days of culture completed, CD4+ T cells were isolated by negative selection. The data were obtained in a study of vaccination and CD4 T cells after COVID-19. Study-wide background: Sampling post-COVID took place a median around 100 days after diagnosis (range 35 to 161).

Sequencing was performed on CD4+ T cells from blood, cultured in vitro. The chain has TRBV6-5 and TRBJ1-3; TRBD1 agrees at 7 bases. The TCR sequence derives from a human donor who had recovered from COVID-19. Written as DNA, the CDR3 is TGTGCCAGCAGTTACTCACAGGGGAGTGGAAACACCATATATTTT. The encoded protein is CASSYSQGSGNTIYF.